This T cell receptor beta chain originates from a study of cytotoxic CD8 clonotypes in ibrutinib-treated CLL. Study context: Included were 11 relapsed/refractory and over 14 treatment-naive patients, of whom roughly 17 were IGHV unmutated. The sample average was 255,043 productive templates and roughly 90,000 productive rearrangements.

Target depth was 1 in 200,000 to 1 in 1 million T cells, about 10x per clonotype. Sequenced by immunoSEQ multiplex PCR; TCRdb stores in-frame clones only, minus some. The sample yields over 120,000 clones, about three quarters seen once. From germline, CDR1 is SGHKS and CDR2 YYEKEE (reference sequence). The V end was cut by 0 bases, the J end by 2 bases, with 18 bases between. The CDR3 extends over 18 amino acids. This clone was picked up many times. The sequencing here drew on PBMCs, taken after 24 months of ibrutinib treatment. This TCR derives from a human donor with chronic lymphocytic leukemia. The chain is built from TRBV5-5 and TRBJ2-1; D might be TRBD2 (5 bases). CDR3 sequence reads: CASSLGSGLAGAYNEQFF. As DNA, the CDR3 is TGTGCCAGCAGCTTGGGATCCGGGTTGGCCGGGGCCTACAATGAGCAGTTCTTC.